This note documents a single TCR beta chain sequence. Its specificity is unknown. Other DNA sequences from this sample encode an identical CDR3 as well. Profiled with immunoSEQ multiplex PCR; TCRdb holds only in-frame clones, not every one. The table records fewer than 150,000 clones, around 88% of them present only once. CDR1 and CDR2 from the germline V gene are SNHLY and FYNNEI. The CDR3 covers 10 residues. The V and J ends lost 4 bases and 7 bases respectively, with 5 bases between them. This specimen belongs to a study of T cell responses to AZD1222 COVID-19 vaccine. Study at large: Second doses that came at about 4 or about 12 weeks were put together.

Study-wide results and limits: A reported finding is that nearly half of spike-specific TCRs target unmutated variant regions. There were mostly white British donors and more females than males, and clonal diversity was possibly underestimated.

This clonotype originated in an adult in good health. The chain joins TRBV2 to TRBJ2-7; D remains ambiguous. The sequencing used peripheral blood, collected on day 0 of AZD1222 vaccination. In DNA, the CDR3 is TGTGCCAGCAGTGGGGTAGAGCAGTACTTC. It encodes CASSGVEQYF.